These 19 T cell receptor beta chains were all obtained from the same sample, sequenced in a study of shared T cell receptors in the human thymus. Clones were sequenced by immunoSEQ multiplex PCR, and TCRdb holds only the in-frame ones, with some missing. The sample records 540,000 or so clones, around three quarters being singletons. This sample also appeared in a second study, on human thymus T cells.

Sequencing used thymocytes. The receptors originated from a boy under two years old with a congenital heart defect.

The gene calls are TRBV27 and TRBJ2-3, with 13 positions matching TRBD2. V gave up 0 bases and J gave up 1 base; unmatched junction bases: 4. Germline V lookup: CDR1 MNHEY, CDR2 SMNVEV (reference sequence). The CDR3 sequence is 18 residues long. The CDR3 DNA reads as TGTGCCAGCAGTTTATCCCCCGGACTAGCGGGAGGCACAGATACGCAGTATTTT. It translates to CASSLSPGLAGGTDTQYF.

Here the CDR3 reads CASSARTGTSGRANEQFF. The CDR3 coding sequence is TGTGCCAGCAGTGCCCGGACCGGGACTAGCGGGAGGGCCAATGAGCAGTTCTTC. J is TRBJ2-1 and V is TRBV6-1; 16 bases match TRBD2. V lost 4 bases and J lost 6; bases outside the gene matches: 9. The CDR3 is 18 amino acids. The germline V gene encodes CDR1 MNHNS and CDR2 SASEGT.

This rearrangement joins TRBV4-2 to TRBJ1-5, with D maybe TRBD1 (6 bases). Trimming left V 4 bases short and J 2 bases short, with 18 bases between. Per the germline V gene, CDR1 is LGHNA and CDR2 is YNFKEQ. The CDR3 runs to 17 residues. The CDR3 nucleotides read TGTGCCAGCAGCCCTAAAACAGGGATACGGGGCAATCAGCCCCAGCATTTT. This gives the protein CASSPKTGIRGNQPQHF.

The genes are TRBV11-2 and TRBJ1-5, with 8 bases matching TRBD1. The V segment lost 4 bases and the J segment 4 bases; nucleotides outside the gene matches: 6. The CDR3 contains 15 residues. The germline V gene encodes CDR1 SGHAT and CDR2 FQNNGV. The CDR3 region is CASSSDRGGNQPQHF. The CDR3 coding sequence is TGTGCCAGCAGCTCCGACAGGGGCGGTAATCAGCCCCAGCATTTT.

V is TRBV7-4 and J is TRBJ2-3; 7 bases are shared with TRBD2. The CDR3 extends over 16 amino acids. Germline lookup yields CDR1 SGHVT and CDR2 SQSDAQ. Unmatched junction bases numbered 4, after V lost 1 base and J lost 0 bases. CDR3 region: CASSLVAGVSTDTQYF. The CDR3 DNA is TGTGCCAGCAGCTTAGTGGCGGGGGTTAGCACAGATACGCAGTATTTT.

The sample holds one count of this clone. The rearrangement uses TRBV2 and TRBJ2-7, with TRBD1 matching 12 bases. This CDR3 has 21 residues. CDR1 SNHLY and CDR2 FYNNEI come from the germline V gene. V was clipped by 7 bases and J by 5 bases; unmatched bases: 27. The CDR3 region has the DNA TGTGCCAGCACCATCCTGGGACAGGGGGCATCTACCTCCCCACAAAAGAACGAGCAGTACTTC. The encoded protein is CASTILGQGASTSPQKNEQYF.

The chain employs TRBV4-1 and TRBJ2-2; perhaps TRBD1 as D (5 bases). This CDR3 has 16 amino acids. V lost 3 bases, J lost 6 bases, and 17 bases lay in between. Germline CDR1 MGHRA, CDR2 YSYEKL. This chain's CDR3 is CASSQRKGIAAGELFF. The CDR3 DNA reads TGCGCCAGCAGCCAGAGGAAGGGGATTGCCGCCGGGGAGCTGTTTTTT.

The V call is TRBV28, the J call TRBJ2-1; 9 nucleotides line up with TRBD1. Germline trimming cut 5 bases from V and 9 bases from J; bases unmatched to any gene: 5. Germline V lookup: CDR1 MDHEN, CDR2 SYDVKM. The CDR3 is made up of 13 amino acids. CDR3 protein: CASSPGTGFEQFF. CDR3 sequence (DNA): TGTGCCAGCAGTCCCGGGACAGGGTTTGAGCAGTTCTTC.

For the CDR3, the DNA is TGTGCCAGCAGCAAAGCACGCGGGACTAAACGCTACGAGCAGTACTTC. Its translation: CASSKARGTKRYEQYF. J is TRBJ2-7 and V is TRBV21-1; the table names TRBD2, a call not compared with the DNA. TRBV21-1 has pseudogene status. The CDR3 runs to 16 residues.

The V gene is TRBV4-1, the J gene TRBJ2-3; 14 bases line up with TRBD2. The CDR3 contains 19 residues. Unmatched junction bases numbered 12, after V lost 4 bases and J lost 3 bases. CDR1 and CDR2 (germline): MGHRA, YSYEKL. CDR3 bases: TGCGCCAGCAGCCCGGGACTAGCGGGAGATCCCCGTAGGACAGATACGCAGTATTTT. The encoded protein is CASSPGLAGDPRRTDTQYF.

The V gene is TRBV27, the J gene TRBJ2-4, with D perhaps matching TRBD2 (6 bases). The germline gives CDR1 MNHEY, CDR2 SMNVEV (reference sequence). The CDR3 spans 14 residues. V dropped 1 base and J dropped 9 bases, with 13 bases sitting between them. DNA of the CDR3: TGTGCCAGCAGTTTATATCCGGGAGTGAGCATTCAGTACTTC. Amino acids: CASSLYPGVSIQYF.

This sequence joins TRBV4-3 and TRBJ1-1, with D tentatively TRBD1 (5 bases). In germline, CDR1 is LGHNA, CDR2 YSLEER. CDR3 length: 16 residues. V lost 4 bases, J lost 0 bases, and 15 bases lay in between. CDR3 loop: CASSPDGGTMNTEAFF. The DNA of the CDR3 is TGCGCCAGCAGCCCCGATGGAGGGACTATGAACACTGAAGCTTTCTTT.

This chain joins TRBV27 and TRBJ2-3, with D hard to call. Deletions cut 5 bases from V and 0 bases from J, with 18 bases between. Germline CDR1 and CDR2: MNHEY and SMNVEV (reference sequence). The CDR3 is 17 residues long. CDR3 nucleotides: TGTGCCAGCAGTATTCACAGACCTACGAAAAGCACAGATACGCAGTATTTT. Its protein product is CASSIHRPTKSTDTQYF.

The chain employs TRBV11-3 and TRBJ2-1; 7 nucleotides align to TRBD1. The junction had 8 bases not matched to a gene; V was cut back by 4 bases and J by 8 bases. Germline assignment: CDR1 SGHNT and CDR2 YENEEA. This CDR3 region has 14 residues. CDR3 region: CASSYWDRMDEQFF. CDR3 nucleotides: TGTGCCAGCAGCTACTGGGACAGAATGGATGAGCAGTTCTTC.

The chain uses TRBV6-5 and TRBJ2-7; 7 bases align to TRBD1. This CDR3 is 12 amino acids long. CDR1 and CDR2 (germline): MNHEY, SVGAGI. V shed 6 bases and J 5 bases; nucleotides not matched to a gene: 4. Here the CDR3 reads CASRNRGDEQYF. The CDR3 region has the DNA TGTGCCAGCAGGAACAGGGGTGACGAGCAGTACTTC.

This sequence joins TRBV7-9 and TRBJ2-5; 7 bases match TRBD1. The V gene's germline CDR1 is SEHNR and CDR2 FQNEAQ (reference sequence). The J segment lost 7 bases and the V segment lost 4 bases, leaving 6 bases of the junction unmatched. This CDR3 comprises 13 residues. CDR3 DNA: TGTGCCAGCAGCTCCAGACAGGGTGGGACCCAGTACTTC. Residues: CASSSRQGGTQYF. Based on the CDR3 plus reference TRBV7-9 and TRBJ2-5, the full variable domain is DTGVSQNPRHKITKRGQNVTFRCDPISEHNRLYWYRQTLGQGPEFLTYFQNEAQLEKSRLLSDRFSAERPKGSFSTLEIQRTEQGDSAMYLCASSSRQGGTQYFGPGTRLLVL.

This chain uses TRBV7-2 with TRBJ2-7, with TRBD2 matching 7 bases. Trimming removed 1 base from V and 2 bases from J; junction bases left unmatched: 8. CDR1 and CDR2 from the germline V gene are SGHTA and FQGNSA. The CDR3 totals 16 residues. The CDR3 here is CASSLVSQRDPYEQYF. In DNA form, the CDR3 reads TGTGCCAGCAGCTTAGTAAGCCAGCGGGACCCCTACGAGCAGTACTTC.

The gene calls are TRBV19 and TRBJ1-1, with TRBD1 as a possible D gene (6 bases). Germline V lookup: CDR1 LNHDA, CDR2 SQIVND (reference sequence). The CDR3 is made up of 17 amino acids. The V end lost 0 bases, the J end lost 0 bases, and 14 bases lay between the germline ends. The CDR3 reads CASSIDDGGAMNTEAFF. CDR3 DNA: TGTGCCAGTAGTATAGATGACGGGGGGGCCATGAACACTGAAGCTTTCTTT. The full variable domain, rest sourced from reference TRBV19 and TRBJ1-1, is DGGITQSPKYLFRKEGQNVTLSCEQNLNHDAMYWYRQDPGQGLRLIYYSQIVNDFQKGDIAEGYSVSREKKESFPLTVTSAQKNPTAFYLCASSIDDGGAMNTEAFFGQGTRLTVV.

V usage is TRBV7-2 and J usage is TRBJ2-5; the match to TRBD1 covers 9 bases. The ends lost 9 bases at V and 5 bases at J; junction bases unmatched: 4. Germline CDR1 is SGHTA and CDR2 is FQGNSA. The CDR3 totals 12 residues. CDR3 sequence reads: CAREDRGETQYF. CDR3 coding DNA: TGTGCCAGGGAAGACAGGGGGGAGACCCAGTACTTC.